The clone carrying this T cell receptor beta chain was observed a handful of times. This sample is part of a study of T-cell memory formation after mild COVID-19. It was 5'RACE with constant-segment primers that produced the TCR alpha and TCR beta cDNA libraries, which carried sample barcodes and UMIs. TCRdb independently ran MiXCR on the 5' RACE reads; one entry per CDR3 protein. This table has 210,000 or so distinct CDR3 sequences, 18% appearing once. The TCR comes from an adult woman who had mild COVID-19 (a few samples of this study predate the infection). Cell type and time point are not known. The sequenced material came from PBMCs or a T cell subset sorted from them (not recorded which).

CDR3 protein: CASSLAPKNPGANVLTF. CDR3 nucleotide sequence: TGTGCCAGCAGCTTAGCCCCAAAAAATCCTGGGGCCAACGTCCTGACTTTC. The genes are TRBV7-6 and TRBJ2-6; D is ambiguous. This CDR3 is 17 amino acids long. Germline CDR1 reads SGHVS; CDR2 reads FNYEAQ. The V end lost 0 bases, the J end lost 2 bases, and 11 bases lay between the germline ends.